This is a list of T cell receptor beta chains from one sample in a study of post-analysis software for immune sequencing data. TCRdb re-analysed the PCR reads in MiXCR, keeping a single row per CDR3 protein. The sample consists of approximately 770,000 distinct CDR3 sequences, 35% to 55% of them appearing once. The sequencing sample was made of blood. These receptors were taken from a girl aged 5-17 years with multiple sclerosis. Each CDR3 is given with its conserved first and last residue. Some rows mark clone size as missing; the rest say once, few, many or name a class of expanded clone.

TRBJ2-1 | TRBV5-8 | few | CASPYGGLAGGEQFF
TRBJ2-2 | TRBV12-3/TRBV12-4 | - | CASIPNDSRNTGELFF
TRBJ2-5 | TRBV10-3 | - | CAISQTGAQETQYF
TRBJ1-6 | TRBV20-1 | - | CRARDEGALHF
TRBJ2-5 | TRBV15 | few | CATSGDGQETQYF
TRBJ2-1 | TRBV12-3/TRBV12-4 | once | CASSPRQGLYNEQFF
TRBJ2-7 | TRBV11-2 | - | CASSLERTGRGEQYF
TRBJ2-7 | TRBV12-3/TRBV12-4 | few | CASSKLGWPYEQYF
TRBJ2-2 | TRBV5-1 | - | CASSQRLAAGELFF
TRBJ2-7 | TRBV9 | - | CASSVGGGVHEQYF
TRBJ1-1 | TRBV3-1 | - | CASSQGQGAGTEAFF
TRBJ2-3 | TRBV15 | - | CATSQWTERTQYF
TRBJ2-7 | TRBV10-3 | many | CAISGDLLTSGNEQYF
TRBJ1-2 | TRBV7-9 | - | CASSPPGGEDYGYTF
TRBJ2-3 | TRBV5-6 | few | CASSQPWWAGGSTDTQYF
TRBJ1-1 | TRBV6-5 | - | CASRPLGGRTEAFF
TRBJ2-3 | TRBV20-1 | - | CSALRDKGSTDTQYF
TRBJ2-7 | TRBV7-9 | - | CASTGTGGHEQYF
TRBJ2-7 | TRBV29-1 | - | CSVGGLAGGLSYEQYF
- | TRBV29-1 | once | CSVGDRVIYEQYF
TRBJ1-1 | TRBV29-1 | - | CSVRGQGRDEAFF
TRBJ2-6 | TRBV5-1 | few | CANSYTGSGANVLTF
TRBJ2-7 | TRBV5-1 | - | CASSTFAGYEQYF
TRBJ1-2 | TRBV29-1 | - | CSVGGVPNYGYTF
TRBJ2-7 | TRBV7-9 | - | CASSYYSGPRGKNIRYF
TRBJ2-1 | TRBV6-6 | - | CAGRIGQNEQFF
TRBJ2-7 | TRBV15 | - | CATGRGWRDEQYF
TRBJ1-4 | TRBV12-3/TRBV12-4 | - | CASSLGGAGEKLFF
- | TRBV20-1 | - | CSARDRGGAEQYF
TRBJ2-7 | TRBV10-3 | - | CAISESTGQVSYEQYF
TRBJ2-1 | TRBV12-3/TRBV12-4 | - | CASSMGVWKREKGEQFF
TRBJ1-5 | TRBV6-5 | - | CASSSDRGGSVNQPQHF
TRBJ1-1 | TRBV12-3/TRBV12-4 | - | CASSFGGRPTEAFF
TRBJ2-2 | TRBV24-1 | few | CATSDQRTSGNTGELFF
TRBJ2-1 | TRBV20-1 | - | CSASWTSGDPEQFF
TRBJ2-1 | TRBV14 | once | CASSQERPNEQFF
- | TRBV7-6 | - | CASSRLQREDSEQYF
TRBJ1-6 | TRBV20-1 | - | CSASRGRWGKSPLHF
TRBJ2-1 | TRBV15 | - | CATSFQRDSYNEQFF
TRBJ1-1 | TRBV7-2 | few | CASSTHRETEAFF
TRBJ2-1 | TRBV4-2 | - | CASSQKDRAGYNEQFF
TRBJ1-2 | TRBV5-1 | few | CASSLGGSSNYGYTF
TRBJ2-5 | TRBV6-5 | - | CASSHGSSGIRETQYF